These 20 T cell receptor beta chains were sequenced from one sample in a study of OX40 agonist ivuxolimab in advanced cancers. Profiling relied on immunoSEQ multiplex PCR, and the TCRdb table lists in-frame clones only, not all of them. The table lists about 30,000 clones, about 90% of them singletons. This sample comprised CD4+ or CD8+ T cells sorted from blood, obtained in a trial of the OX40 agonist ivuxolimab. The receptors derive from an adult with an advanced solid tumor such as melanoma, head and neck, liver or kidney cancer.

The V call is TRBV28, the J call TRBJ2-3; 7 bases line up with TRBD2. CDR1 is MDHEN, CDR2 SYDVKM, per germline. The J segment lost 5 bases and the V segment lost 5 bases, leaving 13 bases of the junction unmatched. The CDR3 is 16 amino acids. CDR3 region: CASSPAGTTFKDTQYF. CDR3 in DNA: TGTGCCAGCAGTCCTGCCGGGACTACATTTAAAGATACGCAGTATTTT.

This clone was seen a single time. The V gene is TRBV19, the J gene TRBJ2-2; 10 bases agree with TRBD1. Germline V lookup: CDR1 LNHDA, CDR2 SQIVND (reference sequence). Unmatched junction bases numbered 5, after V lost 8 bases and J lost 5 bases. This CDR3 has 14 residues. CDR3 residues: CASRQGATTGELFF. The CDR3 DNA reads TGTGCCAGTCGACAGGGGGCGACTACCGGGGAGCTGTTTTTT. The variable domain in full, with the rest retrieved from reference TRBV19 and TRBJ2-2, is DGGITQSPKYLFRKEGQNVTLSCEQNLNHDAMYWYRQDPGQGLRLIYYSQIVNDFQKGDIAEGYSVSREKKESFPLTVTSAQKNPTAFYLCASRQGATTGELFFGEGSRLTVL.

A remark on this clone: The same CDR3 also results from other DNA sequences found in this sample. The chain couples TRBV9 to TRBJ1-2, with D perhaps TRBD1 (6 bases). CDR3 length equals 16 residues. Trimming took 0 bases from V and 7 from J, leaving 19 bases between them. Germline V CDR1 and CDR2: SGDLS, YYNGEE. CDR3 amino acids: CASSVDLGSGEVGYTF. The CDR3 DNA reads as TGTGCCAGCAGCGTAGATCTGGGGTCAGGGGAAGTTGGCTACACCTTC.

The rearrangement uses TRBV13 and TRBJ1-1; D gene unclear. Trimming pared 0 bases from V and 5 bases from J, leaving 10 bases between. The CDR3 runs to 14 residues. Germline V gene data show CDR1 as PRHDT and CDR2 as FYEKMQ (reference sequence). CDR3 loop: CASSLGSGGTEAFF. Written as DNA, the CDR3 is TGTGCCAGCAGCTTAGGTTCGGGAGGGACTGAAGCTTTCTTT.

This clone appeared once. This chain joins TRBV6-5 and TRBJ2-7; 9 nucleotides align to TRBD1. V gave up 5 bases and J gave up 5 bases; unmatched junction bases: 4. Germline CDR1 MNHEY, CDR2 SVGAGI. The CDR3 length is 13 residues. CDR3 sequence reads: CASSGTGIDEQYF. Here the CDR3 DNA reads TGTGCCAGCAGTGGGACAGGGATCGACGAGCAGTACTTC.

The chain recombines TRBV2 with TRBJ2-2, with D possibly matching TRBD1 (5 bases). The CDR3 is 13 amino acids. V lost 6 bases and J lost 6, with 11 bases in between. Looked up from germline, CDR1 is SNHLY and CDR2 is FYNNEI. The CDR3 here is CASSEDISGELFF. In DNA, the CDR3 is TGTGCCAGCAGCGAGGACATTTCCGGGGAGCTGTTTTTT.

The gene calls are TRBV12-5 and TRBJ2-3, with D unresolved. The germline V and J ends were trimmed by 5 bases and 2 bases, with 8 bases remaining between them. CDR1 is LGHNT, CDR2 FRNRAP, per germline. The CDR3 contains 13 residues. The CDR3 loop reads CASGQGITDTQYF. The CDR3 bases are TGTGCTAGTGGTCAAGGGATCACAGATACGCAGTATTTT.

This clone was counted between two and nine times. The chain is built from TRBV7-2 and TRBJ2-1; D is ambiguous. V was cut by 3 bases and J by 9 bases, with 18 bases left in between. The CDR3 spans 15 residues. Germline lookup yields CDR1 SGHTA and CDR2 FQGNSA. In DNA form, the CDR3 reads TGTGCCAGCAGCTTCTTGCTCCCGAGCGTGGTTGAGCAGTTCTTC. Translating it yields CASSFLLPSVVEQFF.

The chain recombines TRBV7-9 with TRBJ2-1; D is tentatively TRBD1 or TRBD2 (6 bases each). The CDR3 has 16 amino acids. Germline CDR1 reads SEHNR; CDR2 reads FQNEAQ (reference sequence). The V and J ends lost 2 bases and 3 bases respectively, with 14 bases between them. The CDR3 region has the DNA TGTGCCAGCAGCTTAACCGACGGGGGCTTCTACAATGAGCAGTTCTTC. Residues: CASSLTDGGFYNEQFF.

V usage is TRBV13 and J usage is TRBJ1-4, with 12 nucleotides matching TRBD1. Germline-derived CDR1 and CDR2 are PRHDT and FYEKMQ (reference sequence). Trimming removed 6 bases from V and 7 bases from J; junction bases left unmatched: 12. CDR3 length: 17 residues. The CDR3 sequence: CASSSTGTGGEGEKLFF. In nucleotides, the CDR3 is TGTGCCAGCAGTTCAACCGGGACAGGGGGCGAAGGTGAAAAACTGTTTTTT.

The gene calls are TRBV30 and TRBJ2-1; possible D gene TRBD1, 7 bases. The CDR3 is made up of 12 amino acids. Germline lookup yields CDR1 GTSNPN and CDR2 SVGIG (reference sequence). CDR3 nucleotide sequence: TGTGTTGCGGGACAGAGCTACAATGAGCAGTTCTTC. Amino acids: CVAGQSYNEQFF.

The chain couples TRBV19 to TRBJ1-2, with D possibly matching TRBD1 (6 bases). Germline V gene lookup returns CDR1 LNHDA and CDR2 SQIVND (reference sequence). There are 14 residues in the CDR3. The V end lost 0 bases, the J end lost 6 bases, and 11 bases lay between the germline ends. As DNA, the CDR3 is TGTGCCAGTAGTATAGATCGGGGGCTACATGGCTACACCTTC. Translating gives CASSIDRGLHGYTF.

The chain couples TRBV6-5 to TRBJ2-1, with D unresolved. The ends were cut back, 0 bases at V and 4 bases at J, with 13 bases in the middle. The CDR3 is made up of 16 amino acids. The germline CDR1 and CDR2 sequences are MNHEY and SVGAGI. DNA for the CDR3: TGTGCCAGCAGTTACTCGGTTTACCGGCTTTACAATGAGCAGTTCTTC. The encoded protein is CASSYSVYRLYNEQFF.

V and J are TRBV5-1 and TRBJ1-1, with no clear D. Germline V lookup: CDR1 SGHRS, CDR2 YFSETQ. This CDR3 contains 14 residues. The V and J ends lost 0 bases and 4 bases respectively, with 10 bases between them. CDR3 protein: CASSLGGATTEAFF. CDR3 bases: TGCGCCAGCAGCTTGGGGGGAGCGACCACTGAAGCTTTCTTT.

The chain recombines TRBV9 with TRBJ1-5, with 9 bases matching TRBD1. This CDR3 region has 14 residues. The J segment lost 4 bases and the V segment lost 4 bases, leaving 3 bases of the junction unmatched. Looked up from germline, CDR1 is SGDLS and CDR2 is YYNGEE. Here the CDR3 DNA reads TGTGCCAGCAGCCCGACAGGGGGAAATCAGCCCCAGCATTTT. It specifies CASSPTGGNQPQHF.

This chain uses TRBV5-6 with TRBJ2-3; D call uncertain. V gave up 2 bases and J gave up 1 base, with 14 bases separating them. Germline V gives CDR1 SGHDT, CDR2 YYEEEE. CDR3 length equals 16 residues. CDR3 DNA: TGTGCCAGCAGCTTATTAGACACTTCACGCACAGATACGCAGTATTTT. It yields the protein CASSLLDTSRTDTQYF. The full variable domain, its missing parts supplied by reference TRBV5-6 and TRBJ2-3, is DAGVTQSPTHLIKTRGQQVTLRCSPKSGHDTVSWYQQALGQGPQFIFQYYEEEERQRGNFPDRFSGHQFPNYSSELNVNALLLGDSALYLCASSLLDTSRTDTQYFGPGTRLTVL.

This clone was seen a few times. The rearrangement links TRBV15 to TRBJ1-1; tentative D call: TRBD1 (5 bases). V was shortened by 3 bases and J by 1 base, with 9 bases between the two germline ends. The CDR3 is 14 amino acids. CDR1 is LNHNV, CDR2 YYDKDF, per germline (reference sequence). CDR3 nucleotide sequence: TGTGCCACCAGCAGCTATACAGGGAACACTGAAGCTTTCTTT. It specifies CATSSYTGNTEAFF.

DNA of the CDR3: TGTGCCAGCAGTGAAAACCCCCGGGACGGGGTTTTAGGGAATGAGCAGTTCTTC. Protein: CASSENPRDGVLGNEQFF. The chain combines TRBV2 with TRBJ2-1; either TRBD1 or TRBD2 may supply D (5 bases each). The CDR3 loop spans 18 amino acids. V was clipped by 2 bases and J by 7 bases, with 24 bases between them. CDR1 is SNHLY and CDR2 is FYNNEI in the germline V gene.

This clone was seen just once. The chain joins TRBV4-1 to TRBJ2-1; 10 nucleotides line up with TRBD1. J gave up 5 bases and V 3 bases, and 1 base lay outside the gene matches. The CDR3 loop spans 14 amino acids. Germline loops: CDR1 MGHRA, CDR2 YSYEKL. The CDR3 region has the DNA TGCGCCAGCAGCCAGACAGGGGGCCACAATGAGCAGTTCTTC. Residues: CASSQTGGHNEQFF.

The chain couples TRBV4-3 to TRBJ2-7, with D perhaps matching TRBD1 (5 bases). Trimming cost V 2 bases and J 0 bases, with 11 bases left between them. Germline assignment: CDR1 LGHNA and CDR2 YSLEER. This CDR3 is built from 15 residues. CDR3 in DNA: TGCGCCAGCAGCCAACGAACGGACAACTCCTACGAGCAGTACTTC. It is translated as CASSQRTDNSYEQYF.